The clone carrying this TCR beta chain showed up just once. Excluded: other autoimmune disease, uncontrolled infection, pregnancy or lactation. The diagnosis combined clinical symptoms, thyroxine, TRAb, thyroid ultrasound and orbital computed tomography scans. The ends lost 5 bases at V and 2 bases at J; junction bases unmatched: 3. Germline CDR1 SQVTM, CDR2 ANQGSEA. The length of the CDR3 is 13 residues. This sample was taken from a study of Graves' ophthalmopathy and Graves' hyperthyroidism. At the level of the study: Peripheral blood was obtained at first diagnosis, ahead of any treatment.

Amplification of TCR beta CDR3 regions used RNA transcripts. HTBI primers served in a first-round RT-PCR, which a second-round multiplex PCR followed. One entry per CDR3 protein, called by TCRdb with MiXCR from the multiplex PCR reads. In the table there are about 210,000 distinct CDR3 sequences, around 30% of which are singletons. This clonotype originated in a man aged 45-65 years with Graves' ophthalmopathy. The rearrangement joins TRBV29-1 to TRBJ2-7; 10 nucleotides align to TRBD1. The material sequenced was peripheral blood. CDR3 protein: CSVSGQGPYEQYF. The CDR3 DNA is TGCAGCGTTTCGGGACAGGGGCCCTACGAGCAGTACTTC.